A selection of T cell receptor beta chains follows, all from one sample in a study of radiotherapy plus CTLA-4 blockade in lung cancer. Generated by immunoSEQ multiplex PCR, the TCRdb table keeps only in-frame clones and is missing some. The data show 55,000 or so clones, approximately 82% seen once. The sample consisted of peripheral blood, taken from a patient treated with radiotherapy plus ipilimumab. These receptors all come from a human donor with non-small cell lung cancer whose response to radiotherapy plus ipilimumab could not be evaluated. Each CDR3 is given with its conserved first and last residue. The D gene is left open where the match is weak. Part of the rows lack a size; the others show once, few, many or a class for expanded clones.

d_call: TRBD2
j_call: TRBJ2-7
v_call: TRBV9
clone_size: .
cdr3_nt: TGTGCCAGCAGCGCTGGACTAGCGGGGAACTACGAGCAGTACTTC
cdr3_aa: CASSAGLAGNYEQYF

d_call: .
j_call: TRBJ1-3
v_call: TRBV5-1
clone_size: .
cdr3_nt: TGCGCCAGCAGCTTGGGTCCGGACAGAGGAAACACCATATATTTT
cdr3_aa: CASSLGPDRGNTIYF

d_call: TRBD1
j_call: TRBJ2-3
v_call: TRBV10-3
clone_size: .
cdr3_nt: TGTGCCATCAGCGACCCCGGGACAGGGGCGGGAGATACGCAGTATTTT
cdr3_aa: CAISDPGTGAGDTQYF

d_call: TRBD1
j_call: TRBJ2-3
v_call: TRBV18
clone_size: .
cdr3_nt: TGTGCCAGCTCACCGACTCCGGGACAGGGAGATCGGGATACGCAGTATTTT
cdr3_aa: CASSPTPGQGDRDTQYF

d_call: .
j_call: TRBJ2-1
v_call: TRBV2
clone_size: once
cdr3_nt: TGTGCCAGTGGGGCGGTAGCCTACAATGAGCAGTTCTTC
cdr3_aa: CASGAVAYNEQFF

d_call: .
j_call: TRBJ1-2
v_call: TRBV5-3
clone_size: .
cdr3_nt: TGTGCCAGAAGCTTGACAGCTACTCCTTATGGCTACACCTTC
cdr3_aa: CARSLTATPYGYTF

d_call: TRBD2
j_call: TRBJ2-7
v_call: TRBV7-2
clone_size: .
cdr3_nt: TGTGCCAGCAGCTTAGCGGGAGGGCCGTACGAGCAGTACTTC
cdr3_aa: CASSLAGGPYEQYF

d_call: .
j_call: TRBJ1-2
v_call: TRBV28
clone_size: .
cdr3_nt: TGTGCCAGCAGTCCATTTCAGGGAGGGTATGGCTACACCTTC
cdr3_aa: CASSPFQGGYGYTF

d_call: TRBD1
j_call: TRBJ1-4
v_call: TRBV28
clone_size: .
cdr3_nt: TGTGCCAGCACCCTTCGCGAGACAGGGGGCGTCATTAATGAAAAACTGTTTTTT
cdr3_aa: CASTLRETGGVINEKLFF

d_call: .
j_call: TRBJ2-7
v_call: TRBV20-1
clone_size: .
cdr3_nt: TGCAGTGCTACCCGGGACTACGAGCAGTACTTC
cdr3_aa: CSATRDYEQYF

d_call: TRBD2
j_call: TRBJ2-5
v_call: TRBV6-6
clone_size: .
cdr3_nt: TGTGCCAGCAGTTATCGGCTAGCGGGGGCGGAGACCCAGTACTTC
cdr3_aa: CASSYRLAGAETQYF

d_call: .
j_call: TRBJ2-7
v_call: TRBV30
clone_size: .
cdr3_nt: TGTGCCTGGAGGGGGCAGGGGTCTTCCTACGAGCAGTACTTC
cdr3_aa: CAWRGQGSSYEQYF

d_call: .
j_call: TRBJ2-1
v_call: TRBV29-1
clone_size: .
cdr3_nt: TGCAGTGGGGAACAGGCCAATGAGCAGTTCTTC
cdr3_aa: CSGEQANEQFF

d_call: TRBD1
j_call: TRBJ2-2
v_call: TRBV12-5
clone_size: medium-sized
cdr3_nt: TGTGCTAGTGGTGACCTGACAGGGATGGCCGGGGAGCTGTTTTTT
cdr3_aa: CASGDLTGMAGELFF

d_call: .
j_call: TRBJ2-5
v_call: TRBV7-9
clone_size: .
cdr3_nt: TGTGCCAGCAGCTTGTCGACTAGTGGAGAGACCCAGTACTTC
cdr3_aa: CASSLSTSGETQYF

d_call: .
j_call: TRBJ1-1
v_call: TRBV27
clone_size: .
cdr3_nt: TGTGCCAGCAGTTTCGGCACTGAAGCTTTCTTT
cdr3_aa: CASSFGTEAFF

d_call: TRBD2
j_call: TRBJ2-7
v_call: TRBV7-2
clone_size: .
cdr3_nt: TGTGCCAGCAGCTCTGCCAGCGGGAGAGCCGAGCAGTACTTC
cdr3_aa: CASSSASGRAEQYF

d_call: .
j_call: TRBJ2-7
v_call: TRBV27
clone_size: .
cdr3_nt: TGTGCCAGCAGTTTATTCGGGAGATCCTACGAGCAGTACTTC
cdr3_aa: CASSLFGRSYEQYF

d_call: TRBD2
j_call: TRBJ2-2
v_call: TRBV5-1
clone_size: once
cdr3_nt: TGCGCCAGCCGCCCCGGTAGCGGGGGGGCATTGCGCGCCGGGGAGCTGTTTTTT
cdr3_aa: CASRPGSGGALRAGELFF

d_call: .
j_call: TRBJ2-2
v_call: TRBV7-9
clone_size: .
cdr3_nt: TGTGCCAGCAGCTTACCCCGACAGGTAGTATACGTCGGGGAGCTGTTTTTT
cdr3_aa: CASSLPRQVVYVGELFF

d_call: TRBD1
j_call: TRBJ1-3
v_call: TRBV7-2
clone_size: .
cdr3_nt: TGTGCCAGCAGCTTAGACAGGGGATCTGGAAACACCATATATTTT
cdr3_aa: CASSLDRGSGNTIYF

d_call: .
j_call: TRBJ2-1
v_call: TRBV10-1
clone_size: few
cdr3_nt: TGCGCCAGCAGTGAGTCCCAGACAGGCTACAATGAGCAGTTCTTC
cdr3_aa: CASSESQTGYNEQFF

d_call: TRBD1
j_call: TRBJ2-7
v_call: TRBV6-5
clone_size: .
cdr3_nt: TGTGCCAGCAGTGTCAGGACAGGGGACTACGAGCAGTACTTC
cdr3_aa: CASSVRTGDYEQYF

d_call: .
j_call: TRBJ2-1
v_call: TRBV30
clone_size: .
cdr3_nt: TGTGCCTGGACGAGAGAGTCGAGCAACAATGAGCAGTTCTTC
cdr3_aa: CAWTRESSNNEQFF

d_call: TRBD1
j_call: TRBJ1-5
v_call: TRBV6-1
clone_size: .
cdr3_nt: TGTGCCAGCAGTGTTACCAGGGGGACCAATCAGCCCCAGCATTTT
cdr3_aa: CASSVTRGTNQPQHF

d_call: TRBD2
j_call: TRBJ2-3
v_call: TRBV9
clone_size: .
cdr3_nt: TGTGCCAGCAGCGTCGGGACTAGCGGGGGGGCCGACACAGATACGCAGTATTTT
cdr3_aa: CASSVGTSGGADTDTQYF

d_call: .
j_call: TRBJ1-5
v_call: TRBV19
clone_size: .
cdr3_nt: TGTACCAGTAGGACTGGCCAGTATAGCAATCAGCCCCAGCATTTT
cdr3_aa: CTSRTGQYSNQPQHF

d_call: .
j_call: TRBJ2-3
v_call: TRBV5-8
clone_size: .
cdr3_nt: TGTGCCAGCAGCTTGGGAGTTAGCACAGATACGCAGTATTTT
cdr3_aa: CASSLGVSTDTQYF

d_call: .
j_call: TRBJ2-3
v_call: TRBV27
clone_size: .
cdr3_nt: TGTGCCAGCAGTCAAGCGGGTAGAACGGCAGATACGCAGTATTTT
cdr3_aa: CASSQAGRTADTQYF

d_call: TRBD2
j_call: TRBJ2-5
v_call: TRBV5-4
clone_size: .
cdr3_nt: TGTGCCAGCAGCCGAGGCGGGCGCGGGGGCCAAGAGACCCAGTACTTC
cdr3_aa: CASSRGGRGGQETQYF

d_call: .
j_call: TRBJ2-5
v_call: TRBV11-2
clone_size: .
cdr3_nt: TGTGCCAGCAGACTTGGGGGGATCCCCCTAATGCAAGAGACCCAGTACTTC
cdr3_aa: CASRLGGIPLMQETQYF

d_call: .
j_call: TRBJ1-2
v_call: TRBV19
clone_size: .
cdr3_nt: TGTGCCAGTAGTATGAGCGACAGCTATAACTATGGCTACACCTTC
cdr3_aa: CASSMSDSYNYGYTF

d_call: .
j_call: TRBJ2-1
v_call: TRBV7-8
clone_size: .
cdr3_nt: TGTGCCAGCAGCTTAGCGGGGGGGCCGTACAATGAGCAGTTCTTC
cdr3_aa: CASSLAGGPYNEQFF

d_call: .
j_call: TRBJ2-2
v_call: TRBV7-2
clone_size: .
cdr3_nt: TGTGCCAGCAGCCCCAGGGGCACCGGGGAGCTGTTTTTT
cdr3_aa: CASSPRGTGELFF

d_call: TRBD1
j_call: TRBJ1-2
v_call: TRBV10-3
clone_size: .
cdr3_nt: TGTGCCATCACTGACCCGGGACAGGGGAACTATGGCTACACCTTC
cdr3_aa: CAITDPGQGNYGYTF

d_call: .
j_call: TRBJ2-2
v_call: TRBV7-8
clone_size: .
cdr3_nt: TGTGCCAGCAGCCCTGTCCGGGGAGCTGTTTTT
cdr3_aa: CASSPVRGAVF

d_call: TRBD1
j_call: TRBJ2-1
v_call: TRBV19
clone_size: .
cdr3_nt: TGTGCCAGTAGCAAACCGGGACAGGGCGCTCTAGTCTACAATGAGCAGTTCTTC
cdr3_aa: CASSKPGQGALVYNEQFF

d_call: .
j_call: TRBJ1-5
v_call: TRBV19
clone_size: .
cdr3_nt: TGTGCCAGTAGTAGCCAGGGTAACAGCAATCAGCCCCAGCATTTT
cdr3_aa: CASSSQGNSNQPQHF

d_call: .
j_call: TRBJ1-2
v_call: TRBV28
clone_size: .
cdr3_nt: TGTGCCAGCAGTTTACAGGGATCCTATGGCTACACCTTC
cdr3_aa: CASSLQGSYGYTF

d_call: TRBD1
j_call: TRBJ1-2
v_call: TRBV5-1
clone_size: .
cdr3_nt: TGCGCCAGCAGCTATCAACTGGGACAGAACTATGGCTACACCTTC
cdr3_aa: CASSYQLGQNYGYTF

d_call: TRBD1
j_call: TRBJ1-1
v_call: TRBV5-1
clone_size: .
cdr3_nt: TGCGCCAGCAGCCCCCAAGGGCAGGGGGCTTTTTACAACACTGAAGCTTTCTTT
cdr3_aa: CASSPQGQGAFYNTEAFF

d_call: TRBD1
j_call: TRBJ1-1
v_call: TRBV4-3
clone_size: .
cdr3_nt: TGCGCCAGCAGCCAGGACAGGGCGTTTAACACTGAAGCTTTCTTT
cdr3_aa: CASSQDRAFNTEAFF

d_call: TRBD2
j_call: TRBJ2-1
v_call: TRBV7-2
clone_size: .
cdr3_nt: TGTGCCAGCAGCTTAAATAGCGGGGGGACCTACAATGAGCAGTTCTTC
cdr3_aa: CASSLNSGGTYNEQFF

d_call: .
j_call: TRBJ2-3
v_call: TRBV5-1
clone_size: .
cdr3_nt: TGCGCCAGCAGTCTGGCAGGGGAGTCCGATACGCAGTATTTT
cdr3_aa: CASSLAGESDTQYF

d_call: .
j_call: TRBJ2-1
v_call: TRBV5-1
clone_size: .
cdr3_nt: TGCGCCAGCAGCCTCCTTAGCCGGATAAACAATGAGCAGTTCTTC
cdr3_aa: CASSLLSRINNEQFF

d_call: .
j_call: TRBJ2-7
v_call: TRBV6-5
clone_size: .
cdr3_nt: TGTGCCAGCAGTTATACAGGGTACGAGCAGTACTTC
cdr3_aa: CASSYTGYEQYF

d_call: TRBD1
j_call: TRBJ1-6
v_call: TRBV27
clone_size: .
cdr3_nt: TGTGCCAGCAGTTTCGTACAGACAGGGATCTCCTATAATTCACCCCTCCACTTT
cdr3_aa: CASSFVQTGISYNSPLHF

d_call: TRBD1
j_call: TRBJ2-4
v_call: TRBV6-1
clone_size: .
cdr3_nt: TGTGCCAGCAGTGGAGGGACAGGTAGGAACATTCAGTACTTC
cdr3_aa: CASSGGTGRNIQYF

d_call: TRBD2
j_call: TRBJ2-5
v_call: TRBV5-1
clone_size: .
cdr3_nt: TGCGCCAGCAGCTTGACTAGCGGGGGTGAGACCCAGTACTTC
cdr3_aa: CASSLTSGGETQYF

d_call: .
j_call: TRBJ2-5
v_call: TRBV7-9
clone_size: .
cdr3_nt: TGTGCCAGCAGCTTAGACGTAGGTCGAGGAGAGACCCAGTACTTC
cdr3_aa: CASSLDVGRGETQYF

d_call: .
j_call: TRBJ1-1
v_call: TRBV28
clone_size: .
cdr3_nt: TGTGCCAGCAGTTCGTCTGGGGGGGCCGCGAACACTGAAGCTTTCTTT
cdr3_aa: CASSSSGGAANTEAFF

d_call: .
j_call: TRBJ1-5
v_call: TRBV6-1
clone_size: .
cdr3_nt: TGTGCCAGCAGTGCTGAGGGCAATCAGCCCCAGCATTTT
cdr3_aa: CASSAEGNQPQHF

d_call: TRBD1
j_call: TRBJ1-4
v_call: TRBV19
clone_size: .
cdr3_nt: TGTGCCAGCGCCCATGGGGGACAGGGGAGTGAAAAACTGTTTTTT
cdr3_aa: CASAHGGQGSEKLFF

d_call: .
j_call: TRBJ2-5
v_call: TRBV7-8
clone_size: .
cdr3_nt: TGTGCCAGCAGCTCGAGGGAGACCCAGTACTTC
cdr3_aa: CASSSRETQYF

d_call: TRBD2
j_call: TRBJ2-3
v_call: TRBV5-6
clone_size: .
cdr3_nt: TGTGCCAGCAGCTTGGAGGGGACTAGCGACAGCACAGATACGCAGTATTTT
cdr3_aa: CASSLEGTSDSTDTQYF

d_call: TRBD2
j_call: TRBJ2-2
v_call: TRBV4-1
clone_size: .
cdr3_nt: TGCGCCAGCAGCCTTAGCGGGGGGGCGGGAAGGACCGGGGAGCTGTTTTTT
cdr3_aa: CASSLSGGAGRTGELFF

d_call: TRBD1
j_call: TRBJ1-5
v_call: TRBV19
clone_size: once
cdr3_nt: TGTGCCACAAACCGGGACAGGGACTATAGCAATCAGCCCCAGCATTTT
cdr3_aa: CATNRDRDYSNQPQHF